The entry that follows covers one TCR beta chain sequence. The antigen this receptor binds is unknown. This record comes from a study of T cells expressing NK-cell markers (dated by TCRdb to 2018 to 2021). Looking at the study overall: Eight or nine donors provided sorted CD3+CD56+NKG2C+, CD3+CD56+NKG2C- and CD3+CD56-NKG2C+ T-cell subsets, whose TCR beta-chain repertoires were profiled. Seven of the eight sequenced donors were HCMV-seropositive and one was HCMV-seronegative. The eight sequenced donors were randomly selected healthy volunteers, three men and five women. Libraries were sequenced as 2 x 150 bp reads on Illumina HiSeq 2000/2500, MiSeq or NextSeq. What the research found in general, with its limitations: For roughly six donors, the dominant CD3+CD56+NKG2C+ clonotypes were among the top 10 CD8+ clonotypes and accounted for about 1.0-8% of CD8+ T cells. Those dominant clonotypes were again the most abundant among CD3+CD56-NKG2C+ cells in a handful of donors, at about 25-60.1%. It remained unclear whether the expanded NKG2C-expressing T cell clones were specific for HCMV antigens.

The run used an Illumina HiSeq 2000. TCR beta cDNA libraries were prepared using 5'RACE template switching, which introduced a universal primer site and unique molecular identifiers. Priming for cDNA synthesis came from the TCR beta constant segment, and two successive PCR amplification steps followed. In the original analysis: Reads were demultiplexed and grouped by UMI with MIGEC, and clonotypes were assembled and quantified with MiTCR. To exclude erroneous sequences, only TCR cDNA sequences supported by at least two reads were retained. The tcR package was used for downstream repertoire analysis, and clonotypes were matched across fractions by CDR3 nucleotide sequence plus V segment. Antigen specificity was annotated against VDJdb with VDJmatch, allowing one amino acid substitution in CDR3. Each entry corresponds to one CDR3 protein sequence from reads that TCRdb reprocessed, and DNA is not given. These V and J calls originate from TCRdb's pipeline instead of the authors' own analysis. The sample table gives about 460,000 distinct CDR3 sequences. 1.4% of the sample is held by the ten biggest clonotypes.

A commercial ELISA kit detecting HCMV-specific IgG in serum was used to determine HCMV serostatus. Ficoll density gradient centrifugation was used to isolate peripheral blood mononuclear cells from blood. Including the terminal cysteine and phenylalanine, the CDR3 comprises 15 residues. No DNA sequence is on record. The CDR1 and CDR2 encoded by the germline V gene are SNHLY and FYNNEI. Sequenced: blood T cells: a sorted CD56 or NKG2C T cell subset, CD4+ or CD8+ T cells, or bulk PBMC T cells (not recorded which). This chain joins TRBV2 to TRBJ2-2; TCRdb names TRBD1, which stays unverified in the absence of DNA. The sequence was collected from a woman aged 45-65 years in good health. Donor details come from another sample of the same person, matched by shared clones. Here the CDR3 is given as CASSQRGQDTGELFF.